The 20 T cell receptor beta chains given below trace back to one sample, sequenced in a study of monozygotic twins with inflammatory bowel disease. TCRdb re-called the 5' RACE reads and gives one entry per CDR3 protein, without DNA. The sample table sets out about 330,000 distinct CDR3 sequences. The sample taken for sequencing was blood. The receptors stem from a human donor with ulcerative colitis or Crohn's disease, or a healthy co-twin of an affected twin (not recorded which).

This rearrangement joins TRBV7-2 to TRBJ2-1. Germline V gene data show CDR1 as SGHTA and CDR2 as FQGNSA. The CDR3 has 16 amino acids. The CDR3 loop reads CASSLGGGLPYNEQFF.

The chain is built from TRBV19 and TRBJ1-1. This CDR3 spans 13 amino acids. Germline lookup yields CDR1 LNHDA and CDR2 SQIVND (reference sequence). The CDR3 protein is CASRYLSNTEAFF.

The chain joins TRBV5-1 to TRBJ2-7; TCRdb returns TRBD2, unconfirmable since there is no DNA. CDR3 length equals 16 residues. Germline V gene lookup returns CDR1 SGHRS and CDR2 YFSETQ. The CDR3 sequence: CASSPAPGTSDYEQYF.

The chain employs TRBV12-3 or TRBV12-4 and TRBJ2-3; TCRdb lists TRBD1, though no DNA is available to test this call. CDR3 length: 16 amino acids. The chain's CDR3 is CASTPAARGGRYTQYF.

This chain joins TRBV7-9 and TRBJ2-7; lacking DNA, the TRBD1 call made by TCRdb goes unchecked. This CDR3 is built from 14 residues. Germline CDR1 and CDR2: SEHNR and FQNEAQ (reference sequence). CDR3 loop: CASSLGQGSFEQYF.

V gene TRBV7-2 combines with J gene TRBJ1-1; TCRdb picks TRBD1, but there is no DNA to check that call. Germline CDR1 SGHTA, CDR2 FQGNSA. This CDR3 spans 14 amino acids. The CDR3 loop reads CASSHSSPPWTAFF.

The chain employs TRBV28 and TRBJ1-1. Germline lookup yields CDR1 MDHEN and CDR2 SYDVKM. CDR3 size: 13 residues. The CDR3 is CASSPTGPGGAFF.

The genes are TRBV9 and TRBJ2-1. Germline V lookup: CDR1 SGDLS, CDR2 YYNGEE. The CDR3 consists of 14 residues. The CDR3 spells CASSATSTYNEQFF.

The CDR3 sequence is CSVKARNTEAFF. V gene TRBV29-1 combines with J gene TRBJ1-1. This CDR3 comprises 12 residues. Germline V gives CDR1 SQVTM, CDR2 ANQGSEA.

This chain links TRBV5-1 with TRBJ2-7; TCRdb's D call of TRBD1 is untestable without DNA. In germline, CDR1 is SGHRS, CDR2 YFSETQ. CDR3 length: 12 amino acids. The CDR3 spells CASRDGSYEQYF.

The V and J genes are TRBV7-2 and TRBJ2-1; as DNA is missing, the TRBD1 call by TCRdb cannot be tested. Per the germline V gene, CDR1 is SGHTA and CDR2 is FQGNSA. The CDR3 loop spans 14 amino acids. The chain's CDR3 is CASSLSRSVGEQFF.

The rearrangement joins TRBV5-1 to TRBJ1-3. The germline CDR1 and CDR2 sequences are SGHRS and YFSETQ. The CDR3 extends over 18 amino acids. CDR3 in amino acids: CASSPSPASRSSGNTIYF.

The chain employs TRBV4-1 and TRBJ1-5; as DNA is missing, the TRBD1 call by TCRdb cannot be tested. The CDR3 loop spans 15 amino acids. Germline V gives CDR1 MGHRA, CDR2 YSYEKL. The CDR3 loop is CASSQAGSYNQPQHF.

V gene TRBV20-1 combines with J gene TRBJ2-7; checking the TCRdb D call of TRBD1 is not possible without DNA. The length of the CDR3 is 14 residues. Germline CDR1 is DFQATT and CDR2 is SNEGSKA (reference sequence). The CDR3 sequence is CSAREKQVTYEQYF.

The chain couples TRBV28 to TRBJ1-5. The CDR3 covers 16 residues. Per germline, CDR1 MDHEN and CDR2 SYDVKM. This CDR3 is CASSPQSLGSNQPQHF.

V usage is TRBV7-2 and J usage is TRBJ2-5; TCRdb's D call of TRBD2 is untestable without DNA. The CDR3 runs to 17 residues. CDR1 SGHTA and CDR2 FQGNSA come from the germline V gene. This chain's CDR3 is CASSRTSGGALLETQYF.

The chain joins TRBV29-1 to TRBJ2-3; TCRdb's assignment of TRBD1 cannot be checked, as there is no DNA. CDR3 length equals 14 residues. From germline, CDR1 is SQVTM and CDR2 ANQGSEA. The CDR3 loop reads CSATGTGDTDTQYF.

The chain joins TRBV10-3 to TRBJ2-6; the D gene TCRdb calls, TRBD1, cannot be checked with no DNA. The CDR3 length is 15 residues. Per the germline V gene, CDR1 is ENHRY and CDR2 is SYGVKD. The CDR3 here is CAISVGGAGANVLTF.

This chain joins TRBV5-1 and TRBJ2-1; the TRBD2 assignment by TCRdb is unverifiable without DNA. Germline CDR1 reads SGHRS; CDR2 reads YFSETQ. The CDR3 is 15 amino acids. CDR3 protein: CSSSLGGTSYNEQFF. The full variable domain, rest sourced from reference TRBV5-1 and TRBJ2-1, is KAGVTQTPRYLIKTRGQQVTLSCSPISGHRSVSWYQQTPGQGLQFLFEYFSETQRNKGNFPGRFSGRQFSNSRSEMNVSTLELGDSALYLCSSSLGGTSYNEQFFGPGTRLTVL.

The V gene is TRBV4-3, the J gene TRBJ2-4. CDR1 is LGHNA and CDR2 is YSLEER in the germline V gene. CDR3 length: 16 residues. This CDR3 reads CASSQDKLLAKNIQYF.